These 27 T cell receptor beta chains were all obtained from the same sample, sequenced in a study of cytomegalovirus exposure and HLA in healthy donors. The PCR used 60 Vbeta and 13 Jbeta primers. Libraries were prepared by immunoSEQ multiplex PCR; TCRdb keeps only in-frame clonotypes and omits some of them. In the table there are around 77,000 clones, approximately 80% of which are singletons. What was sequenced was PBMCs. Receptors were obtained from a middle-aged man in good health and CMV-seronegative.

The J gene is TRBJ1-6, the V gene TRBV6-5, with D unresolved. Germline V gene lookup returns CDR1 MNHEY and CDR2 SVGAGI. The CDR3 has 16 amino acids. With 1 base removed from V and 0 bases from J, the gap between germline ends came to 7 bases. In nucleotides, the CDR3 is TGTGCCAGCAGTTACTGGGCCAGCTCCTATAATTCACCCCTCCACTTT. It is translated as CASSYWASSYNSPLHF.

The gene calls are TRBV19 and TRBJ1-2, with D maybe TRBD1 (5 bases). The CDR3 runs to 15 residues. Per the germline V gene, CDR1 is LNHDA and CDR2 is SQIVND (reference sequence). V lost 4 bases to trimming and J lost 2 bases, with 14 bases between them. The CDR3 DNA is TGTGCCAGTAGTACATCGGGGGAAGGGAACTATGGCTACACCTTC. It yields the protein CASSTSGEGNYGYTF.

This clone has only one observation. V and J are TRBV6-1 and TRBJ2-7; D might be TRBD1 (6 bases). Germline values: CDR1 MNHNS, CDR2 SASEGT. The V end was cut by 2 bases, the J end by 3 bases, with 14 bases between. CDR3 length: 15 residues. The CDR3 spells CASSEPGATYYEQYF. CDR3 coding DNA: TGTGCCAGCAGTGAACCAGGGGCGACTTACTACGAGCAGTACTTC.

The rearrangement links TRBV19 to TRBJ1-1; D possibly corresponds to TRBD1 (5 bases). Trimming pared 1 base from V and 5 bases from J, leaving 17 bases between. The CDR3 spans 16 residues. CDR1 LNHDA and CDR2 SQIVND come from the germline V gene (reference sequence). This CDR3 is CASSIGLSAGYTEAFF. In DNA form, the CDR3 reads TGTGCCAGTAGTATAGGGCTCTCAGCAGGGTATACTGAAGCTTTCTTT.

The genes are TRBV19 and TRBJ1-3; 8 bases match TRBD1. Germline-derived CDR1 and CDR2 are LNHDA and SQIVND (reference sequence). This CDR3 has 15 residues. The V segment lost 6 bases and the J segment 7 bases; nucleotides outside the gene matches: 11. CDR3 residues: CASSPDRASRNTIYF. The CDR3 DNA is TGTGCCAGTAGCCCGGACAGGGCGTCTCGGAACACCATATATTTT.

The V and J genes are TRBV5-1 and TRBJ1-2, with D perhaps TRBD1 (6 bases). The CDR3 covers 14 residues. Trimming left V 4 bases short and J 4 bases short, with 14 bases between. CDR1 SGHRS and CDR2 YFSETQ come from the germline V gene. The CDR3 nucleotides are TGCGCCAGCAGCGATTTGGGGGCGGCCTATGGCTACACCTTC. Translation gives CASSDLGAAYGYTF.

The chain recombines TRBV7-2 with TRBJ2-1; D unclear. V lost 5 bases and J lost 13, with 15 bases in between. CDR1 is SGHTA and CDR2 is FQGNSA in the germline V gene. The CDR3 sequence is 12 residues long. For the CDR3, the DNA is TGTGCCAGCAGCGCGCACAGCTATTTACAGTTCTTC. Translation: CASSAHSYLQFF.

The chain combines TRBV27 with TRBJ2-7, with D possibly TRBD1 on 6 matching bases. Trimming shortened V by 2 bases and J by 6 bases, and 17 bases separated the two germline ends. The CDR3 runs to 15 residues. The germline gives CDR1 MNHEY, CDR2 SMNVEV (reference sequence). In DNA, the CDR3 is TGTGCCAGCAGTTTAATCACAGGGCAAAGAGGCGAGCAGTACTTC. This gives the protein CASSLITGQRGEQYF.

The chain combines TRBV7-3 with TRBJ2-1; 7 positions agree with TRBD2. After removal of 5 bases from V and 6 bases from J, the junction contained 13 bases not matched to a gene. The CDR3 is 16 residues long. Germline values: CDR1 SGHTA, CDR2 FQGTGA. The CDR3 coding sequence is TGTGCCAGCAGCCCCCCGGGAGGTCTCATGGGCAATGAGCAGTTCTTC. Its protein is CASSPPGGLMGNEQFF. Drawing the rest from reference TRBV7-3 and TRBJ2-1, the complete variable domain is GAGVSQTPSNKVTEKGKYVELRCDPISGHTALYWYRQSLGQGPEFLIYFQGTGAADDSGLPNDRFFAVRPEGSVSTLKIQRTERGDSAVYLCASSPPGGLMGNEQFFGPGTRLTVL.

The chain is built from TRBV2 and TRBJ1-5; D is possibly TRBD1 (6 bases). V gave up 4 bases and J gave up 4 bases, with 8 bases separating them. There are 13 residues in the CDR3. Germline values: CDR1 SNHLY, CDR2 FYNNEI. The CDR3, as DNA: TGTGCCAGCAGTGCGACAGGAAATCAGCCCCAGCATTTT. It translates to CASSATGNQPQHF.

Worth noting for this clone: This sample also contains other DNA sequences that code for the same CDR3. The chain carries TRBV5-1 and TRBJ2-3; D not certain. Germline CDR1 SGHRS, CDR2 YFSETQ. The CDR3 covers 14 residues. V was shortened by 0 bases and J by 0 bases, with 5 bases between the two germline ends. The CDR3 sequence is CASSLGQSTDTQYF. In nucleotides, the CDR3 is TGCGCCAGCAGCTTGGGACAAAGCACAGATACGCAGTATTTT.

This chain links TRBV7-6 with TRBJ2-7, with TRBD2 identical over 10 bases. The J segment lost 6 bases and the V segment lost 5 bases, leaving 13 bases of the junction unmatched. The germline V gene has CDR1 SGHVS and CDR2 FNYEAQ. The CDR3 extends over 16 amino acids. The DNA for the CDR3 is TGTGCCAGCAGCCCTAGCGGGGGACCCATTCTCCTCGAGCAGTACTTC. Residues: CASSPSGGPILLEQYF. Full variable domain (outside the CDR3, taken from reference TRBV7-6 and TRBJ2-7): GAGVSQSPRYKVTKRGQDVALRCDPISGHVSLYWYRQALGQGPEFLTYFNYEAQQDKSGLPNDRFSAERPEGSISTLTIQRTEQRDSAMYRCASSPSGGPILLEQYFGPGTRLTVT.

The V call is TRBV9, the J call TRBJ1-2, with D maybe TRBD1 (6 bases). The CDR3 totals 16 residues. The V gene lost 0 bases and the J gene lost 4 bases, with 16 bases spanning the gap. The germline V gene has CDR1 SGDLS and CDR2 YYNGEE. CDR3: CASSVEGTLSPYGYTF. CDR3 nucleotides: TGTGCCAGCAGCGTAGAGGGGACACTTAGTCCCTATGGCTACACCTTC.

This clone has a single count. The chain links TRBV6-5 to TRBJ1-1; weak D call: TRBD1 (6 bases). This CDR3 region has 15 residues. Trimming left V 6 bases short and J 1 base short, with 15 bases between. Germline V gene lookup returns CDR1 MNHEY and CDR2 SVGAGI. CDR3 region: CASSLGTFGNTEAFF. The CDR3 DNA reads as TGTGCCAGCAGCCTCGGGACATTTGGGAACACTGAAGCTTTCTTT.

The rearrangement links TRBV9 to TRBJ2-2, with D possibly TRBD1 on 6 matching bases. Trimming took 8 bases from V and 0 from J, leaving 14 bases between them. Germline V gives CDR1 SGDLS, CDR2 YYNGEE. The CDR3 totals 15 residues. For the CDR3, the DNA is TGTGCCAGTCCGCCCGGGACACCGAACACCGGGGAGCTGTTTTTT. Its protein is CASPPGTPNTGELFF.

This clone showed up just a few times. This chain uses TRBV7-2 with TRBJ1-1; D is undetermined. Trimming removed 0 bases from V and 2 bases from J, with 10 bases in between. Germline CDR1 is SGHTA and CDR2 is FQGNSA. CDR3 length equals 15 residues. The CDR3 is CASSLAPEGNTEAFF. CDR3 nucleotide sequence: TGTGCCAGCAGCTTAGCGCCAGAGGGTAACACTGAAGCTTTCTTT.

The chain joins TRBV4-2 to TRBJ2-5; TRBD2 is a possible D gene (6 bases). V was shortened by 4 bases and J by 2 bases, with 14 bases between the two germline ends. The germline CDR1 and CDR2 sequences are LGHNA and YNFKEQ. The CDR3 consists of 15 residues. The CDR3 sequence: CASSPTGTEQETQYF. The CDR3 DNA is TGTGCCAGCAGCCCTACCGGGACTGAGCAAGAGACCCAGTACTTC.

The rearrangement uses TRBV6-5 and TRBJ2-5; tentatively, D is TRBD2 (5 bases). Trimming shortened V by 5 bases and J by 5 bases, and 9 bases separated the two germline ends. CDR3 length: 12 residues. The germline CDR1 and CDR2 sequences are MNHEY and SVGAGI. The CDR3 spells CASSPPGETQYF. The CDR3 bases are TGTGCCAGCAGTCCCCCGGGGGAGACCCAGTACTTC.

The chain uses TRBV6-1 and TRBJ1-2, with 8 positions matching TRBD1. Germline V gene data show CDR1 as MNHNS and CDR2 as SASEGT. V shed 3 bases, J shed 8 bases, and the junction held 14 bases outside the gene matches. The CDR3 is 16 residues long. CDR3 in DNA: TGTGCCAGCAGTGACCCACCCGGGCAGGGGGCGCGCGGCTACACCTTC. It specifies CASSDPPGQGARGYTF.

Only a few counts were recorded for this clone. The CDR3 DNA is TGTGCCAGCAGCTCTCAGCGGGGGGGCCGGGAAGAGCAGTACTTC. Protein sequence: CASSSQRGGREEQYF. The chain has TRBV7-8 and TRBJ2-7, with 10 bases that match TRBD2. The J segment lost 7 bases and the V segment lost 4 bases, leaving 10 bases of the junction unmatched. The CDR3 has 15 residues. Germline V CDR1 and CDR2: SGHVS, FQNEAQ.

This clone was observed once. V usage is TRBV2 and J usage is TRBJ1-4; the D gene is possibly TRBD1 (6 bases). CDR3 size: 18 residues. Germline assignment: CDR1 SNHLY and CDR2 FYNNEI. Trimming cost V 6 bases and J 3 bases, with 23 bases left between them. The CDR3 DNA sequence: TGTGCCAGCAGCGCCCTATGGTTCGTGGGGGCATCTAATGAAAAACTGTTTTTT. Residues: CASSALWFVGASNEKLFF.

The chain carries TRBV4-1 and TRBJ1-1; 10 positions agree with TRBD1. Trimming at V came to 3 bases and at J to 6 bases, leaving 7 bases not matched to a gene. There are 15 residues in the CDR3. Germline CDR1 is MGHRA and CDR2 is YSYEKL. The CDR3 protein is CASSQVTGGLSEAFF. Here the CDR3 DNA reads TGCGCCAGCAGCCAGGTGACAGGGGGCCTCTCTGAAGCTTTCTTT.

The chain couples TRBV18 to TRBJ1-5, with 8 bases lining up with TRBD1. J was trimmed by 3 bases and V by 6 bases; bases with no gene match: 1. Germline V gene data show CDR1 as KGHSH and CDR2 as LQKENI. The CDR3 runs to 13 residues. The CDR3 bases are TGTGCCAGCTCGACAGGGGACAATCAGCCCCAGCATTTT. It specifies CASSTGDNQPQHF.

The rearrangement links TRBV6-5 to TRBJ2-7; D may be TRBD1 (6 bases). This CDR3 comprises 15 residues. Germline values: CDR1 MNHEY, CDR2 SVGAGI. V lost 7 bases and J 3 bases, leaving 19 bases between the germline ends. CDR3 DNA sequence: TGTGCCAGCAATTCCCTAATAACAGGGTTCTACGAGCAGTACTTC. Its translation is CASNSLITGFYEQYF.

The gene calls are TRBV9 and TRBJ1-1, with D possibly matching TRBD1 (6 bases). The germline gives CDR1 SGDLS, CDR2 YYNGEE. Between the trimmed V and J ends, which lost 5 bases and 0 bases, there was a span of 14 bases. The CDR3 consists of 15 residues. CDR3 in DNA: TGTGCCAGCAGTGAAACAGGGCTCATGAACACTGAAGCTTTCTTT. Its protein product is CASSETGLMNTEAFF.

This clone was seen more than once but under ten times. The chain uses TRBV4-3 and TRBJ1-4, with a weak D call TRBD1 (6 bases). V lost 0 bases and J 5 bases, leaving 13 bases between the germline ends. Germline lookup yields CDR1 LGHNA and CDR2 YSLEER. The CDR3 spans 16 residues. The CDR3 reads CASSQEYEGVNEKLFF. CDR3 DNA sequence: TGCGCCAGCAGCCAAGAATATGAGGGGGTAAATGAAAAACTGTTTTTT.

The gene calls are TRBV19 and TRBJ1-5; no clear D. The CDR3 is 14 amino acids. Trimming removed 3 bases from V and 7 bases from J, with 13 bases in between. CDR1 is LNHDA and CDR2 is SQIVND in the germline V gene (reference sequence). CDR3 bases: TGTGCCAGTAGTATTCAGTCTAGAGCCCAGCCCCAGCATTTT. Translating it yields CASSIQSRAQPQHF.